The 9 T cell receptor beta chains below all came from one sample that was sequenced in a study of cytomegalovirus exposure and HLA in healthy donors. The PCR had 60 Vbeta and 13 Jbeta primers. Sequencing used immunoSEQ multiplex PCR; TCRdb keeps in-frame clones, though not all of them. The repertoire holds about 140,000 clones, about 84% seen once, with about 2.2% in the top ten. Sequencing input: PBMCs. These receptors came from a man aged 50 to 59 in good health and CMV-seronegative.

V usage is TRBV5-1 and J usage is TRBJ1-1; no definite D call. There are 15 residues in the CDR3. The V gene lost 3 bases and the J gene lost 1 base, with 13 bases spanning the gap. Per the germline V gene, CDR1 is SGHRS and CDR2 is YFSETQ. The CDR3 DNA reads TGCGCCAGCAGCTCCGGACGGGAAACGAACACTGAAGCTTTCTTT. It specifies CASSSGRETNTEAFF.

This chain connects TRBV7-2 to TRBJ1-1, with D unclear. The CDR3 sequence is 16 residues long. V was trimmed by 3 bases and J by 4 bases, leaving 18 bases between them. Germline V gene sequence: CDR1 SGHTA, CDR2 FQGNSA. The DNA for the CDR3 is TGTGCCAGCAGCTTGGTAGTATTGGGAAGCGGCACTGAAGCTTTCTTT. Translation: CASSLVVLGSGTEAFF.

V usage is TRBV7-2 and J usage is TRBJ1-6, with a possible D match to TRBD1 (5 bases). The V end lost 4 bases, the J end lost 10 bases, and 8 bases lay between the germline ends. Germline loops: CDR1 SGHTA, CDR2 FQGNSA. The CDR3 is 12 residues long. CDR3 nucleotides: TGTGCCAGCAGCTACAGGAACTCACCCCTCCACTTT. It encodes CASSYRNSPLHF.

This clone was counted between two and nine times. The chain couples TRBV5-4 to TRBJ2-5; 7 positions match TRBD2. This CDR3 region has 14 residues. Germline values: CDR1 SGHNT, CDR2 YYREEE (reference sequence). Unmatched junction bases numbered 8, after V lost 4 bases and J lost 5 bases. CDR3 protein: CASSERSSGETQYF. As DNA, the CDR3 is TGTGCCAGCAGCGAACGGTCTAGCGGTGAGACCCAGTACTTC.

V and J are TRBV27 and TRBJ2-1; TRBD2 agrees at 9 bases. The germline CDR1 and CDR2 sequences are MNHEY and SMNVEV (reference sequence). The CDR3 runs 15 residues. V lost 3 bases and J lost 6; bases outside the gene matches: 6. CDR3: CASSFLSGGINEQFF. The CDR3 DNA reads as TGTGCCAGCAGTTTCCTTAGCGGGGGAATCAATGAGCAGTTCTTC.

This clone was observed a single time. The chain's CDR3 is CASTGTGGLGYTF. The CDR3 DNA sequence: TGTGCCAGCACTGGGACAGGGGGCTTGGGCTACACCTTC. V and J are TRBV6-1 and TRBJ1-2; 12 nucleotides match TRBD1. Germline CDR1 reads MNHNS; CDR2 reads SASEGT. V trimming: 7 bases; J trimming: 8 bases; junction bases outside the gene matches: 5. The CDR3 totals 13 residues.

This clone showed up just a few times. V usage is TRBV15 and J usage is TRBJ2-2, with D hard to call. The length of the CDR3 is 15 residues. V dropped 0 bases and J dropped 4 bases, with 9 bases sitting between them. Germline CDR1 reads LNHNV; CDR2 reads YYDKDF (reference sequence). CDR3 amino acids: CATSRDLSFTGELFF. CDR3 sequence (DNA): TGTGCCACCAGCAGAGATTTGAGTTTCACCGGGGAGCTGTTTTTT.

The chain combines TRBV7-6 with TRBJ1-5, with D possibly TRBD1 on 5 matching bases. This CDR3 is built from 15 residues. Deletions cut 1 base from V and 4 bases from J, with 11 bases between. The germline gives CDR1 SGHVS, CDR2 FNYEAQ. As DNA, the CDR3 is TGTGCCAGCAGCTTAGATGGGGCGCGGAATCAGCCCCAGCATTTT. Translating gives CASSLDGARNQPQHF. Filled out from reference TRBV7-6 and TRBJ1-5, the complete variable domain reads GAGVSQSPRYKVTKRGQDVALRCDPISGHVSLYWYRQALGQGPEFLTYFNYEAQQDKSGLPNDRFSAERPEGSISTLTIQRTEQRDSAMYRCASSLDGARNQPQHFGDGTRLSIL.

This clone was counted between two and nine times. V gene TRBV7-6 combines with J gene TRBJ1-1; D is possibly TRBD1 (5 bases). In germline, CDR1 is SGHVS, CDR2 FNYEAQ. The CDR3 is made up of 15 amino acids. V lost 5 bases and J 4 bases, leaving 17 bases between the germline ends. CDR3 sequence: CASSESPDSGTEAFF. As DNA, the CDR3 is TGTGCCAGCAGCGAAAGCCCCGACAGTGGCACTGAAGCTTTCTTT.